Shown below are 32 T cell receptor beta chains from a single sample sequenced in a study of tumor-infiltrating lymphocytes in oesophageal squamous cell carcinoma. TCRdb reprocessed the PCR reads with MiXCR, giving one entry per CDR3 protein. The profile shows 10,000 to 15,000 distinct CDR3 sequences, approximately 49% of them singletons. Material: esophageal tumor tissue. The receptor source for this set is a male donor with esophageal squamous cell carcinoma.

By share, this clonotype ranks as medium-sized. The chain links TRBV6-1 to TRBJ1-4, with D perhaps TRBD1 (5 bases). The V end was cut by 2 bases, the J end by 8 bases, with 15 bases between. There are 15 residues in the CDR3. Per the germline V gene, CDR1 is MNHNS and CDR2 is SASEGT. CDR3 residues: CASSETQGMEEKLFF. The CDR3 DNA sequence: TGTGCCAGCAGTGAAACCCAGGGTATGGAGGAAAAACTGTTTTTT.

The gene calls are TRBV5-1 and TRBJ1-2; unclear D gene. Germline CDR1 SGHRS, CDR2 YFSETQ. This CDR3 has 15 residues. The V end lost 3 bases, the J end lost 8 bases, and 20 bases lay between the germline ends. CDR3 sequence (DNA): TGCGCCAGCAGCTATATCAACGAGCGGGCTCTCGGCTACACCTTC. Residues: CASSYINERALGYTF. The full variable domain, in which reference TRBV5-1 and TRBJ1-2 provide the parts outside the CDR3, is KAGVTQTPRYLIKTRGQQVTLSCSPISGHRSVSWYQQTPGQGLQFLFEYFSETQRNKGNFPGRFSGRQFSNSRSEMNVSTLELGDSALYLCASSYINERALGYTFGSGTRLTVV.

V gene TRBV27 combines with J gene TRBJ2-1; TRBD1 aligns across 10 bases. Judging by the DNA end, TRBJ2-7 fits better; the J call may be wrong. Germline V CDR1 and CDR2: MNHEY, SMNVEV (reference sequence). CDR3 length: 14 residues. The CDR3 region has the DNA TGTGCCAGCAGAAGTGGGACAGGGGTGAATGAGCAGTACTTC. Its protein product is CASRSGTGVNEQYF.

V gene TRBV7-2 combines with J gene TRBJ1-5; the D is unclear. V dropped 5 bases and J dropped 1 base, with 12 bases sitting between them. Germline-derived CDR1 and CDR2 are SGHTA and FQGNSA. The length of the CDR3 is 15 residues. The CDR3 DNA reads TGTGCCAGCAGCCCCCTGCGGGGAAGCAATCAGCCCCAGCATTTT. Translating it yields CASSPLRGSNQPQHF.

Many counts were recorded for this clonotype. The V call is TRBV4-2, the J call TRBJ2-5; 13 bases align to TRBD2. This CDR3 is built from 16 residues. The J segment lost 3 bases and the V segment lost 1 base, leaving 2 bases of the junction unmatched. Looked up from germline, CDR1 is LGHNA and CDR2 is YNFKEQ. The CDR3 loop is CASSQALAGGEETQYF. The CDR3 region has the DNA TGTGCCAGCAGCCAAGCACTAGCGGGAGGGGAAGAGACCCAGTACTTC.

The chain recombines TRBV6-6 with TRBJ1-1; 7 nucleotides match TRBD1. Unmatched junction bases numbered 6, after V lost 9 bases and J lost 5 bases. CDR3 length equals 12 residues. Germline-derived CDR1 and CDR2 are MNHNY and SVGAGI (reference sequence). CDR3 in amino acids: CASNQGVTEAFF. CDR3 nucleotide sequence: TGTGCCAGTAACCAGGGGGTAACTGAAGCTTTCTTT.

This clonotype occurred many times. The DNA is omitted, as the CDR3 cannot be located on it reliably, and the CDR3 follows TCRdb's listing. J is TRBJ2-7 and V is TRBV12-3 or TRBV12-4; the D call in the table, TRBD2, was not verified against the DNA. The CDR3 has 18 amino acids, counting both end residues. The CDR3: CASSLALVAGGITGELYF.

This clonotype was counted ten times or more. This could be a read error, since a much larger clone is one nucleotide away. The J gene is TRBJ2-7, the V gene TRBV11-2; possible D gene TRBD1, 6 bases. The germline V gene encodes CDR1 SGHAT and CDR2 FQNNGV. The CDR3 has 19 amino acids. Trimming cost V 0 bases and J 7 bases, with 28 bases left between them. CDR3 nucleotides: TGTGCCAGCAGCTTAGAATTCGGGTCCGGGGCAGGGGTTCGCAATGAGCAGTACTTC. It codes for CASSLEFGSGAGVRNEQYF.

CDR3 DNA: TGTGCCAGCAGCCTGTTAGGGGCTAGCACAGATACGCAGTATTTT. Amino acid sequence: CASSLLGASTDTQYF. This chain links TRBV11-2 with TRBJ2-3; possible D gene TRBD1, 5 bases. CDR3 length: 15 residues. The ends were cut back, 5 bases at V and 0 bases at J, with 12 bases in the middle. Germline V gene lookup returns CDR1 SGHAT and CDR2 FQNNGV.

The gene calls are TRBV7-2 and TRBJ2-5; D may be TRBD2 (6 bases). In germline, CDR1 is SGHTA, CDR2 FQGNSA. The CDR3 has 16 residues. Trimming left V 1 base short and J 11 bases short, with 23 bases between. CDR3 nucleotides: TGTGCCAGCAGCTTAGGACCTTGGGGACTTGAGGCGCGGCAGTACTTC. Translation gives CASSLGPWGLEARQYF.

A few counts support this clonotype. The V and J genes are TRBV5-1 and TRBJ2-1, with TRBD1 identical over 8 bases. Germline trimming cut 3 bases from V and 7 bases from J; bases unmatched to any gene: 3. The length of the CDR3 is 13 residues. Germline V CDR1 and CDR2: SGHRS, YFSETQ. CDR3 bases: TGCGCCAGCAGCTGGACAGGGTCGAATGAGCAGTTCTTC. Translating it yields CASSWTGSNEQFF.

V and J are TRBV7-8 and TRBJ2-7; perhaps D is TRBD1 or TRBD2 (5 bases each). Per the germline V gene, CDR1 is SGHVS and CDR2 is FQNEAQ. Trimming took 5 bases from V and 0 from J, leaving 17 bases between them. This CDR3 has 16 residues. CDR3 DNA sequence: TGTGCCAGCAGCCTGTCCGGGGCAGGCCTCTCCTACGAGCAGTACTTC. Protein sequence: CASSLSGAGLSYEQYF.

This clonotype is labeled as medium-sized. CDR3 loop: CASSLAVETGSHEQYF. CDR3 nucleotides: TGCGCCAGCAGCTTGGCGGTTGAGACAGGGTCGCACGAGCAGTACTTC. V and J are TRBV5-1 and TRBJ2-7, with TRBD1 identical over 7 bases. CDR1 and CDR2 from the germline V gene are SGHRS and YFSETQ. The CDR3 covers 16 residues. V lost 0 bases, J lost 5 bases, and 11 bases stayed unmatched.

Ten or more counts support this clonotype. CDR3 nucleotide sequence: TGCGCCAGCAGCCAATCCCCGGGACTAGCGGGGCAAGGTGAGCAGTTCTTC. Amino acid sequence: CASSQSPGLAGQGEQFF. This chain joins TRBV4-1 and TRBJ2-1; 13 positions match TRBD2. The V and J ends lost 2 bases and 9 bases, in that order; junction bases with no gene match: 10. The CDR3 contains 17 residues. Germline loops: CDR1 MGHRA, CDR2 YSYEKL.

This clonotype was counted a few times. V is TRBV7-2 and J is TRBJ2-7; no firm D call. CDR3 size: 16 residues. CDR1 is SGHTA, CDR2 FQGNSA, per germline. With 5 bases removed from V and 7 bases from J, the gap between germline ends came to 24 bases. In DNA form, the CDR3 reads TGTGCCAGCAGCCCCCCCGTCACTCGCCTGTACAATGAGCAGTACTTC. Protein sequence: CASSPPVTRLYNEQYF.

The J gene is TRBJ2-2, the V gene TRBV3-1; tentative D call: TRBD1 (5 bases). CDR1 is LGHDT, CDR2 YNNKEL, per germline (reference sequence). Trimming removed 2 bases at V and 7 bases at J, with 8 bases between. The CDR3 loop spans 13 amino acids. CDR3 sequence reads: CASSQSRVGELFF. CDR3 nucleotide sequence: TGTGCCAGCAGCCAATCCAGGGTCGGGGAGCTGTTTTTT. Based on the CDR3 plus reference TRBV3-1 and TRBJ2-2, the full variable domain is DTAVSQTPKYLVTQMGNDKSIKCEQNLGHDTMYWYKQDSKKFLKIMFSYNNKELIINETVPNRFSPKSPDKAHLNLHINSLELGDSAVYFCASSQSRVGELFFGEGSRLTVL.

The rearrangement links TRBV7-6 to TRBJ2-5; 9 nucleotides match TRBD1. The assigned J gene may be wrong: the sequence end matches TRBJ2-7 better. The CDR3 contains 18 residues. Germline V gives CDR1 SGHVS, CDR2 FNYEAQ. CDR3 in amino acids: CASSLASGQGGWYYEQYF. DNA of the CDR3: TGTGCCAGCAGCTTAGCCTCGGGACAGGGAGGTTGGTACTACGAGCAGTACTTC.

This clonotype was seen just once. The conserved phenylalanine or tryptophan normally closing the CDR3 is absent here, so this likely arose from a read error. The DNA is left out, because the CDR3 cannot be placed on it with certainty; the CDR3 is given as TCRdb lists it. The chain links TRBV7-3 to TRBJ2-5; the table's D call, TRBD2, has no DNA check behind it. The CDR3 has 19 amino acids, counting both end residues. Germline V gene sequence: CDR1 SGHTA, CDR2 FQGTGA. The CDR3 loop reads CASSPQALGLRDNEQFFGS.

The chain has TRBV20-1 and TRBJ2-5; D call uncertain. Germline V gives CDR1 DFQATT, CDR2 SNEGSKA (reference sequence). The V gene lost 5 bases and the J gene lost 4 bases, with 5 bases spanning the gap. The CDR3 spans 10 residues. CDR3 in DNA: TGCAGTGCTCGATCAGAGACCCAGTACTTC. The encoded protein is CSARSETQYF.

This clonotype was observed many times. This sequence may be a read error, since a much larger clone differs from it by one base. The genes are TRBV12-3 or TRBV12-4 and TRBJ2-5; TRBD2 matches at 9 bases. The V gene end was trimmed by 4 bases and the J gene end by 11 bases; junction bases not matched to a gene: 17. The CDR3 has 16 residues. CDR3 coding DNA: TGTGCCAGCAGTTCTCTCATAGCGGGAGCGGGATATGAGCAGTACTTC. It encodes CASSSLIAGAGYEQYF.

This sequence joins TRBV27 and TRBJ2-1, with D perhaps matching TRBD1 (6 bases). Germline CDR1 MNHEY, CDR2 SMNVEV (reference sequence). The V gene lost 4 bases and the J gene lost 6 bases, with 13 bases spanning the gap. This CDR3 has 14 residues. The CDR3 bases are TGTGCCAGCAGTTCCGGGACAAAGCCCAATGAGCAGTTCTTC. This sequence encodes CASSSGTKPNEQFF.

V gene TRBV30 combines with J gene TRBJ2-7; 9 bases map to TRBD1. Germline trimming cut 4 bases from V and 4 bases from J; bases unmatched to any gene: 8. The CDR3 covers 14 residues. In germline, CDR1 is GTSNPN, CDR2 SVGIG (reference sequence). CDR3 bases: TGTGCCTGGATCCCCAAGGGGACAGGGTACGAGCAGTACTTC. Its protein product is CAWIPKGTGYEQYF.

In its sample, this clonotype was seen many times. This chain connects TRBV12-3 or TRBV12-4 to TRBJ1-1; 8 bases agree with TRBD1. This CDR3 spans 14 amino acids. The J segment lost 5 bases and the V segment lost 6 bases, leaving 8 bases of the junction unmatched. This chain's CDR3 is CASSASGGLTEAFF. CDR3 nucleotides: TGTGCCAGCAGCGCTTCAGGGGGCTTAACTGAAGCTTTCTTT.

The rearrangement uses TRBV20-1 and TRBJ1-1; TRBD1 matches at 7 bases. The CDR3 is 13 residues long. From germline, CDR1 is DFQATT and CDR2 SNEGSKA (reference sequence). Trimming removed 6 bases from V and 4 bases from J; junction bases left unmatched: 8. The CDR3: CSAPGQESTEAFF. CDR3 bases: TGCAGTGCCCCAGGACAGGAATCCACTGAAGCTTTCTTT.

J is TRBJ2-5 and V is TRBV6-1, with D uncertain. TRBJ2-1 explains the end of the DNA better; the J call may be wrong. CDR1 is MNHNS, CDR2 SASEGT, per germline. CDR3 length: 13 amino acids. The CDR3 sequence is CASSPEWYNEQFF. The CDR3 DNA follows: TGTGCCAGCAGTCCTGAATGGTACAATGAGCAGTTCTTC.

This clonotype was observed a few times. This chain joins TRBV12-5 and TRBJ2-6; D unclear. Trimming shortened V by 7 bases and J by 0 bases, and 4 bases separated the two germline ends. Germline loops: CDR1 LGHNT, CDR2 FRNRAP. The length of the CDR3 is 13 residues. CDR3 nucleotide sequence: TGTGCTAGTGCCCCCTCTGGGGCCAACGTCCTGACTTTC. Its protein product is CASAPSGANVLTF.

The chain uses TRBV7-6 and TRBJ2-1; 13 bases agree with TRBD2. This CDR3 comprises 17 residues. Germline lookup yields CDR1 SGHVS and CDR2 FNYEAQ. The V segment lost 5 bases and the J segment 3 bases; nucleotides outside the gene matches: 7. The DNA for the CDR3 is TGTGCCAGCAGCCGGACTAGCGGGAGTCGTAACTACAATGAGCAGTTCTTC. This sequence encodes CASSRTSGSRNYNEQFF.

The CDR3 is CASSLTVSIGYYETQYF. The CDR3 bases are TGTGCCAGCAGCTTAACGGTATCAATTGGGTATTACGAGACCCAGTACTTC. The chain carries TRBV11-2 and TRBJ2-5; D gene unclear. This CDR3 has 17 amino acids. Germline V gives CDR1 SGHAT, CDR2 FQNNGV. The V end was cut by 2 bases, the J end by 5 bases, with 21 bases between.

The CDR3 here is CASSASGNNEQFF. In DNA, the CDR3 is TGTGCCAGCAGCGCTAGCGGCAACAATGAGCAGTTCTTC. This rearrangement joins TRBV7-3 to TRBJ2-1; 7 nucleotides match TRBD2. This CDR3 has 13 residues. The trim removed 5 bases at V and 5 bases at J, leaving 3 bases unmatched. CDR1 SGHTA and CDR2 FQGTGA come from the germline V gene.

This rearrangement joins TRBV12-3 or TRBV12-4 to TRBJ2-1; D might be TRBD2 (6 bases). The better agreement between TRBJ2-5 and the DNA end casts doubt on the J call. The CDR3 is 13 amino acids. CDR3 amino acids: CASNGGVLETQYF. The CDR3 bases are TGTGCCAGCAACGGAGGGGTCTTAGAGACCCAGTACTTC.

This chain joins TRBV7-2 and TRBJ2-3; either TRBD1 or TRBD2 may fit D (5 bases each). The CDR3 is 13 amino acids. The germline V and J ends were trimmed by 5 bases and 7 bases, with 13 bases remaining between them. The V gene's germline CDR1 is SGHTA and CDR2 FQGNSA. Here the CDR3 reads CASSIGTHNTQYF. In DNA, the CDR3 is TGTGCCAGCAGCATCGGGACCCATAATACGCAGTATTTT.

The rearrangement joins TRBV7-9 to TRBJ1-4, with D hard to call. V lost 5 bases and J 8 bases, leaving 12 bases between the germline ends. Germline V gene data show CDR1 as SEHNR and CDR2 as FQNEAQ (reference sequence). The CDR3 spans 13 residues. This CDR3 reads CASSGDPGEKLFF. CDR3 nucleotide sequence: TGTGCCAGCAGCGGAGACCCGGGGGAAAAACTGTTTTTT.